These T cell receptor beta chains were read from a single sample in a study of blood T cell repertoires in COVID-19. Some clones are missing from TCRdb's copy, which holds only in-frame ones; the method was immunoSEQ multiplex PCR. The sample has 250,000 or so clones, roughly four fifths seen once; the top ten hold about 4.4%. The source material was peripheral blood. The receptor set was obtained from a woman in her seventies with acute or convalescent COVID-19. CDR3s include the opening cysteine and the closing phenylalanine or tryptophan. A D gene is named only where the DNA matches it firmly. Size values are once, few and many counts, or a class for expanded clones, and some rows have none.

J gene	clone size	D gene	V gene	CDR3 DNA	CDR3 protein
TRBJ2-7	NA	NA	TRBV4-3	TGCGCCAGCAGCCAAGAAAAGACCGCGGTCTACGAGCAGTACTTC	CASSQEKTAVYEQYF
TRBJ2-1	NA	TRBD1	TRBV10-1	TGCGCCAGCAGTGCTGACAGGGGATACAATGAGCAGTTCTTC	CASSADRGYNEQFF
TRBJ2-2	NA	TRBD2	TRBV7-9	TGTGCCAGCAGCAGCCAGGGACTAGCGGCCGGGGAGCTGTTTTTT	CASSSQGLAAGELFF
TRBJ2-1	once	NA	TRBV18	TGTGCCAGCTCACCGGTCAGGGCCACGGCCTACAATGAGCAGTTCTTC	CASSPVRATAYNEQFF
TRBJ2-1	NA	NA	TRBV5-4	TGTGCCAGCAGCCGTCCAGAGGACTTAAATGAGCAGTTCTTC	CASSRPEDLNEQFF
TRBJ1-5	NA	NA	TRBV5-8	TGTGCCAGCAGCATCGACTTAGCGGGCCTCCCGGGCAATCAGCCCCAGCATTTT	CASSIDLAGLPGNQPQHF
TRBJ2-1	NA	TRBD2	TRBV4-1	TGCGCCAGCAGCCAAGGTCATAGCGGGGGGTTCGATGAGCAGTTCTTC	CASSQGHSGGFDEQFF
TRBJ2-7	NA	TRBD1	TRBV7-2	TGTGCCAGCAGCTTAGTGGGACAGGGGCCCTACGAGCAGTACTTC	CASSLVGQGPYEQYF
TRBJ1-1	few	NA	TRBV7-2	TGTGCCAGCAGCCTCGCCAGGGGGAACACTGAAGCTTTCTTT	CASSLARGNTEAFF
TRBJ2-7	NA	NA	TRBV4-2	TGTGCCAGCAGCCAAGATGCAGCGGGCGTTGCCTACGAGCAGTACTTC	CASSQDAAGVAYEQYF
TRBJ1-1	NA	NA	TRBV10-1	TGCGCCAGCAGTGAGTACCAAAGGGGGGGAGTACAAGCTTTCTTT	CASSEYQRGGVQAFF
TRBJ2-3	NA	NA	TRBV12-3/TRBV12-4	TGTGCCAGCAGTTCTGGAGTTGATACGCAGTATTTT	CASSSGVDTQYF
TRBJ2-7	NA	TRBD2	TRBV6-1	TGTGCCAGCAGTGAAGGCGTAAGCGGGGGGTCTTTTTCCTACGAGCAGTACTTC	CASSEGVSGGSFSYEQYF
TRBJ1-4	NA	NA	TRBV6-6	TGTGCCAGCAGGCTAAACAGGGTACGGGAAAAACTGTTTTTT	CASRLNRVREKLFF
TRBJ1-2	NA	NA	TRBV30	TGTGCCTGGAGCGGGACCGGAGCGGGTTATGGCTACACCTTC	CAWSGTGAGYGYTF
TRBJ1-3	NA	NA	TRBV7-2	TGTGCCAGCAGCTCGGTCCCTCCAAACACCATATATTTT	CASSSVPPNTIYF
TRBJ2-3	NA	NA	TRBV7-8	TGTGCCAGCAGCCAAACTAGAAGCTACACAGATACGCAGTATTTT	CASSQTRSYTDTQYF